Shown below are 17 T cell receptor beta chains from a single sample sequenced in a study of PD-1 blockade in classical Hodgkin lymphoma. This table comes from immunoSEQ multiplex PCR, and its TCRdb copy is limited to in-frame clones, with some not included. The repertoire holds some 100,000 clones, with roughly 92% as singletons. All the patients suffered relapse after autologous stem cell transplantation, and brentuximab vedotin exposure differed. Sample: peripheral blood mononuclear cells (PBMCs), taken at baseline. Every receptor here comes from a human donor with classical Hodgkin lymphoma.

V and J are TRBV11-2 and TRBJ2-6; TRBD1 matches at 9 bases. The CDR3 covers 18 residues. After removal of 4 bases from V and 3 bases from J, the junction contained 10 bases not matched to a gene. Germline assignment: CDR1 SGHAT and CDR2 FQNNGV. CDR3 amino acids: CASSSRDRELDGANVLTF. The CDR3 bases are TGTGCCAGCAGCTCCCGGGACAGGGAGCTGGATGGGGCCAACGTCCTGACTTTC.

J is TRBJ1-2 and V is TRBV9; no clear D gene. Per the germline V gene, CDR1 is SGDLS and CDR2 is YYNGEE. The CDR3 spans 13 residues. The V end was cut by 0 bases, the J end by 7 bases, with 10 bases between. In nucleotides, the CDR3 is TGTGCCAGCAGCGTAGTGGCAGAGGGTGGCTACACCTTC. It is translated as CASSVVAEGGYTF.

About this clone itself: Other DNA sequences from this sample encode an identical CDR3 as well. V gene TRBV28 combines with J gene TRBJ2-7; D could derive from TRBD1 or TRBD2 (6 bases each). The V and J ends lost 3 bases and 0 bases respectively, with 9 bases between them. Germline CDR1 is MDHEN and CDR2 is SYDVKM. The CDR3 is made up of 14 amino acids. The CDR3 DNA follows: TGTGCCAGCAGTTTGGGGGGCAGCTCCTACGAGCAGTACTTC. This encodes CASSLGGSSYEQYF.

V and J are TRBV6-1 and TRBJ2-1; D gene unclear. This CDR3 is 13 amino acids long. V lost 7 bases, J lost 0 bases, and 7 bases lay in between. CDR1 MNHNS and CDR2 SASEGT come from the germline V gene. The CDR3 DNA sequence: TGTGCCAGCACCTACAGCTCCTACAATGAGCAGTTCTTC. It translates to CASTYSSYNEQFF.

The chain recombines TRBV7-9 with TRBJ2-5, with D hard to call. The length of the CDR3 is 13 residues. The germline gives CDR1 SEHNR, CDR2 FQNEAQ (reference sequence). V was trimmed by 3 bases and J by 7 bases, leaving 12 bases between them. The CDR3 coding sequence is TGTGCCAGCAGCTTTTCCCTAGACGGGACCCAGTACTTC. Translated: CASSFSLDGTQYF.

J is TRBJ2-1 and V is TRBV6-5; D is perhaps TRBD2 (6 bases). Trimming stripped 6 bases from V and 4 bases from J, with 10 bases between. The CDR3 runs 13 residues. The V gene's germline CDR1 is MNHEY and CDR2 SVGAGI. The CDR3 is CASRTGEYNEQFF. CDR3 nucleotide sequence: TGTGCCAGCAGAACGGGGGAGTACAATGAGCAGTTCTTC.

As regards this clone: At one end, the junction sequence differs from germline, possibly due to a read error. The genes are TRBV7-7 and TRBJ2-1, with TRBD2 as a possible D gene (6 bases). The CDR3 length is 16 residues. CDR1 and CDR2 from the germline V gene are SSHAT and FNYEAQ (reference sequence). CDR3 amino acids: CASSLGEAWGYNEQFF. CDR3 DNA sequence: TGTGCTAGCAGCCTTGGGGAGGCCTGGGGATACAATGAGCAGTTCTTC.

The chain couples TRBV11-2 to TRBJ2-7; D is perhaps TRBD2 (5 bases). The ends were cut back, 3 bases at V and 2 bases at J, with 14 bases in the middle. CDR1 and CDR2 from the germline V gene are SGHAT and FQNNGV. This CDR3 has 15 amino acids. The chain's CDR3 is CASSFVGRGTYEQYF. The CDR3 DNA reads as TGTGCCAGCAGCTTTGTTGGCCGGGGAACCTACGAGCAGTACTTC.

This chain connects TRBV7-9 to TRBJ1-2; D possibly corresponds to TRBD1 (5 bases). The CDR3 sequence is 13 residues long. Per the germline V gene, CDR1 is SEHNR and CDR2 is FQNEAQ (reference sequence). V was cut by 5 bases and J by 8 bases, with 15 bases left in between. This CDR3 reads CASSRREGEGYTF. For the CDR3, the DNA is TGTGCCAGCAGCCGCAGGGAGGGCGAAGGCTACACCTTC.

The chain combines TRBV28 with TRBJ1-2; the D is unclear. The CDR3 contains 15 residues. Germline V lookup: CDR1 MDHEN, CDR2 SYDVKM. V gave up 6 bases and J gave up 8 bases, with 22 bases separating them. The CDR3 loop is CASSPFPVGREGYTF. CDR3 DNA sequence: TGTGCCAGCAGCCCATTCCCAGTCGGACGTGAGGGCTACACCTTC.

This clone was observed a single time. The rearrangement links TRBV27 to TRBJ2-1; no reliable D call. V shed 6 bases and J shed 6 bases, with 12 bases lying between them. The CDR3 runs to 13 residues. Germline lookup yields CDR1 MNHEY and CDR2 SMNVEV (reference sequence). CDR3: CASRQTGVNEQFF. DNA of the CDR3: TGTGCCAGCAGGCAGACTGGGGTCAATGAGCAGTTCTTC.

The CDR3 nucleotides read TGTGCCAGCAGTTTGCCCGGGACGAACAATGAGCAGTTCTTC. This codes for CASSLPGTNNEQFF. This chain uses TRBV28 with TRBJ2-1, with D possibly being TRBD1 or TRBD2 (5 bases each). The CDR3 is 14 amino acids. Trimming removed 3 bases at V and 5 bases at J, with 11 bases between. Per the germline V gene, CDR1 is MDHEN and CDR2 is SYDVKM.

The gene calls are TRBV28 and TRBJ2-2, with unresolved D. The CDR3 extends over 16 amino acids. Germline CDR1 MDHEN, CDR2 SYDVKM. Trimming cost V 3 bases and J 2 bases, with 13 bases left between them. The CDR3 is CASSLLSKPNTGELFF. DNA of the CDR3: TGTGCCAGCAGTTTGTTGTCAAAACCAAACACCGGGGAGCTGTTTTTT.

The chain carries TRBV7-6 and TRBJ2-7; 14 positions match TRBD2. This CDR3 is built from 16 residues. Trimming at V came to 5 bases and at J to 3 bases, leaving 6 bases not matched to a gene. CDR1 is SGHVS and CDR2 is FNYEAQ in the germline V gene. CDR3 sequence (DNA): TGTGCCAGCAGCCCGACTAGCGGGGGGGGATTCTACGAGCAGTACTTC. This codes for CASSPTSGGGFYEQYF.

The CDR3: CASSPRFESYEQYF. The CDR3 DNA reads TGTGCCAGCAGCCCCCGGTTCGAGTCCTACGAGCAGTACTTC. The rearrangement links TRBV9 to TRBJ2-7; D is uncertain. Deletions cut 4 bases from V and 1 base from J, with 12 bases between. Germline V lookup: CDR1 SGDLS, CDR2 YYNGEE. CDR3 length: 14 residues.

This clone appeared a single time. The chain links TRBV6-1 to TRBJ1-5, with D possibly matching TRBD1 (5 bases). The CDR3 has 14 amino acids. Trimming shortened V by 4 bases and J by 6 bases, and 13 bases separated the two germline ends. CDR1 MNHNS and CDR2 SASEGT come from the germline V gene. The CDR3 sequence: CASSGGGTFQPQHF. Written as DNA, the CDR3 is TGTGCCAGCAGTGGGGGGGGGACCTTTCAGCCCCAGCATTTT.

V is TRBV18 and J is TRBJ1-1, with 8 bases identical to TRBD1. The CDR3 sequence is 15 residues long. CDR1 is KGHSH and CDR2 is LQKENI in the germline V gene. The J segment lost 5 bases and the V segment lost 3 bases, leaving 8 bases of the junction unmatched. The CDR3 region has the DNA TGTGCCAGCTCACCCGGAACAGGGGGGCTTACTGAAGCTTTCTTT. This encodes CASSPGTGGLTEAFF.